This entry lists 8 T cell receptor beta chains sequenced from one sample in a study of Ad26.COV2.S vaccination and SARS-CoV-2 variants. Sequenced by immunoSEQ multiplex PCR; TCRdb stores in-frame clones only, minus some. The top ten clones hold less than 3% of a sample with around 270,000 clones, around nine tenths of them seen once. The treatment is: some 19 received Ad26.COV2.S at low or high dose, single or two shots; 5 received placebo; per-sample allocation not given. Specimen acquisition occurred on day 63 following the initial vaccine or placebo injection. The sample consisted of peripheral blood, taken in a trial of Ad26.COV2.S vaccine versus placebo. The receptors were gathered from a person aged 18-60 years who received the Ad26.COV2.S COVID-19 vaccine or a placebo.

The chain employs TRBV12-3 or TRBV12-4 and TRBJ2-5; D is perhaps TRBD1 (5 bases). The CDR3 length is 12 residues. The germline V and J ends were trimmed by 6 bases and 2 bases, with 7 bases remaining between them. In DNA, the CDR3 is TGTGCCAGCAGGGGGCAACAAGAGACCCAGTACTTC. Its protein is CASRGQQETQYF.

This chain uses TRBV4-1 with TRBJ2-5; 14 bases map to TRBD2. Germline V gene sequence: CDR1 MGHRA, CDR2 YSYEKL. V shed 4 bases, J shed 5 bases, and the junction held 15 bases outside the gene matches. The length of the CDR3 is 19 residues. DNA for the CDR3: TGCGCCAGCAGCCCCTCAAGTCCGGGACTAGCGGGAGTGGGGGAGACCCAGTACTTC. Its protein is CASSPSSPGLAGVGETQYF.

The V gene is TRBV4-3, the J gene TRBJ2-2; the D is unclear. This CDR3 region has 15 residues. Germline CDR1 is LGHNA and CDR2 is YSLEER. V was shortened by 1 base and J by 1 base, with 7 bases between the two germline ends. The CDR3 DNA follows: TGCGCCAGCAGCCAAGGACTTCTGAACACCGGGGAGCTGTTTTTT. Amino acid sequence: CASSQGLLNTGELFF.

The V and J genes are TRBV7-2 and TRBJ1-4; D gene uncertain. The germline gives CDR1 SGHTA, CDR2 FQGNSA. CDR3 size: 15 residues. V was clipped by 2 bases and J by 5 bases, with 12 bases between them. The CDR3 coding sequence is TGTGCCAGCAGCTTAACCCGGGCGGGAAATGAAAAACTGTTTTTT. This encodes CASSLTRAGNEKLFF.

This clone was seen repeatedly, ten times or more. The chain has TRBV9 and TRBJ2-7; possible D gene TRBD2, 6 bases. The germline V gene encodes CDR1 SGDLS and CDR2 YYNGEE. Trimming removed 3 bases from V and 2 bases from J, with 9 bases in between. The length of the CDR3 is 13 residues. The CDR3 sequence is CASSARGAYEQYF. CDR3 nucleotides: TGTGCCAGCAGCGCCCGCGGGGCCTACGAGCAGTACTTC.

This chain uses TRBV6-6 with TRBJ2-7, with a weak D call TRBD2 (5 bases). CDR3 length: 13 amino acids. Germline V gene data show CDR1 as MNHNY and CDR2 as SVGAGI (reference sequence). The CDR3 reads CASSFASGRISHV. The CDR3 coding sequence is TGTGCCAGCAGTTTTGCCTCGGGGAGAATTTCGCACGTC.

The CDR3 loop reads CSVGAGARSYEQYF. Here the CDR3 DNA reads TGCAGCGTCGGGGCGGGGGCAAGGTCCTACGAGCAGTACTTC. The chain combines TRBV29-1 with TRBJ2-7, with D tentatively TRBD2 (7 bases). Trimming shortened V by 6 bases and J by 1 base, and 16 bases separated the two germline ends. This CDR3 comprises 14 residues. Per germline, CDR1 SQVTM and CDR2 ANQGSEA.

This chain uses TRBV7-2 with TRBJ2-3, with 7 bases matching TRBD2. J was trimmed by 5 bases and V by 5 bases; bases with no gene match: 10. Germline V gene sequence: CDR1 SGHTA, CDR2 FQGNSA. This CDR3 comprises 15 residues. Here the CDR3 reads CASSDTGGSLDTQYF. The CDR3 nucleotides are TGTGCCAGCAGCGACACCGGGGGGAGTCTAGATACGCAGTATTTT.